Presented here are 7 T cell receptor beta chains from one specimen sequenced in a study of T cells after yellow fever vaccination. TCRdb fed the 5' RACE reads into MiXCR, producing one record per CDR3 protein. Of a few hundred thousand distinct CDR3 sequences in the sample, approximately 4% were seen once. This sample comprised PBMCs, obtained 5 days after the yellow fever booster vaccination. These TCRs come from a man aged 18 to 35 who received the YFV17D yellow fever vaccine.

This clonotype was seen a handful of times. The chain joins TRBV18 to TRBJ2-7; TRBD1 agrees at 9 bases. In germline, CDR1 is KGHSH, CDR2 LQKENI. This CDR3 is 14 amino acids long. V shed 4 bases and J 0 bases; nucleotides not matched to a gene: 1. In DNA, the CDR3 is TGTGCCAGCTCACGGGGACAGGGCTCCTACGAGCAGTACTTC. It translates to CASSRGQGSYEQYF.

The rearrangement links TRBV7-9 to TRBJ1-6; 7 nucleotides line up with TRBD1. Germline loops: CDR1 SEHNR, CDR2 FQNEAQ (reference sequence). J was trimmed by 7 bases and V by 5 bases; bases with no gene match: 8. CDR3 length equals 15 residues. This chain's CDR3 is CASSVGQVENSPLHF. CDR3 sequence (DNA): TGTGCCAGCAGCGTAGGACAGGTGGAGAATTCACCCCTCCACTTT.

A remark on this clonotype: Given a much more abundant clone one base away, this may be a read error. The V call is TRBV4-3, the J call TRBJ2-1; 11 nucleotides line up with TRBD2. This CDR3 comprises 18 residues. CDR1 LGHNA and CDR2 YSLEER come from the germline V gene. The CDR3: CTSSQEVAGGPFLNEQFF. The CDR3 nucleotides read TGCACCAGCAGCCAAGAAGTAGCGGGGGGGCCATTCCTCAATGAGCAGTTCTTC.

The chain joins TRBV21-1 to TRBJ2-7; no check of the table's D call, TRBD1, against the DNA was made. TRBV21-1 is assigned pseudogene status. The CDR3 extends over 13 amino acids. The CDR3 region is CASRRDTSYEQYF. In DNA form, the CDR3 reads TGTGCCAGCAGACGGGACACCTCCTACGAGCAGTACTTC.

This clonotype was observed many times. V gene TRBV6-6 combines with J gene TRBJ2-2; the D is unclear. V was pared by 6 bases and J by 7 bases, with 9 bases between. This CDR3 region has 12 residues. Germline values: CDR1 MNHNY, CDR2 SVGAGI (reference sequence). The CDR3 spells CASSRGDGELFF. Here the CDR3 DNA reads TGTGCCAGCAGCAGAGGCGACGGGGAGCTGTTTTTT.

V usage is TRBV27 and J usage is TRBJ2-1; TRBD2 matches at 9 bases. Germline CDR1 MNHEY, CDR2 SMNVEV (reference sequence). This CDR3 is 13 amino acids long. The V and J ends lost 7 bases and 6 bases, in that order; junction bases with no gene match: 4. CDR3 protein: CASTQRGANEQFF. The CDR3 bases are TGTGCCAGCACGCAGCGGGGGGCCAATGAGCAGTTCTTC.

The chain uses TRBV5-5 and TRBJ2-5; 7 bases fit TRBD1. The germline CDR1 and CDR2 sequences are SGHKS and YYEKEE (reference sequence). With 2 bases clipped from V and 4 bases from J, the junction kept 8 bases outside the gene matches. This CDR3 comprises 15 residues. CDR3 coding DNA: TGTGCCAGCAGCTTCTCAGGGGGTGATGGAGAGACCCAGTACTTC. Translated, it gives CASSFSGGDGETQYF.